The TCR beta chain described here comes from a study of shared clonotypes between healthy human individuals (dated by TCRdb to 2018 to 2020). Some background on the complete study: Two women and three men aged 18 to 49 years were included in the cohort. For each donor, CD4 naive and CD4 memory were each run on three plates, CD8 naive on two plates, and CD8 memory on one plate. Blood TCR repertoires of about five healthy adults were deeply sequenced to estimate repertoire size and the extent of clonotype sharing between individuals. To increase sequencing depth and limit assay-specific biases, different laboratories used diverse techniques to prepare libraries and sequence TCR repertoires. Per donor, leukapheresis produced somewhere between about 0.94 and 9 billion PBMCs. The paper's findings and limits, for the study overall: Larger estimated clonotype richness was generally found for naive subsets than for memory subsets. Pairwise subsampling led to the expectation that sequencing depth would affect the degree of clonotype sharing among donors. The small number of donors limited the genetic and exposure-history diversity represented. Higher generation probabilities were observed for clonotypes shared by all four sorted-subset donors than for non-shared clonotypes. Sampling was restricted to blood, and TCR repertoires in tissues likely differ from the TCR repertoires found in blood. Rarefaction of sorted-subset datasets indicated incomplete sequencing despite the large sequencing depth. Across a few donors, about 4.5% of naive CD4, roughly 3.3% of naive CD8, 2.3% of memory CD4, and over 0.35% of memory CD8 clonotypes were shared.

V is pruned by 2 bases and J by 4 bases, leaving 5 bases of the junction without a gene match. Based on the germline V gene (reference sequence), the CDR1 and CDR2 sequences are GTSNPN and SVGIG. The CDR3 starts with the cysteine, ends with the phenylalanine, and has 16 residues. The sequence is cut down to CDR3 DNA, 48 bases in frame from base 1. Using the deep immunoSEQ assay, TCR CDR3 regions were amplified from genomic DNA by multiplex PCR. Extracted genomic DNA from each cell subset was distributed evenly across all wells of several immunoSEQ 96-well plates, and each plate was treated as a replicate. For sorted subsets, each replicate PCR was loaded with 150 to 250 ng genomic DNA, equivalent to about 30,000 T cell genomes. The purified libraries were quantified using a Qubit 3.0 fluorometer, sized with a Bioanalyzer 2100, and then quantified again using the KAPA Library Quantification kit. A separate single-read 150-cycle Illumina NextSeq 550 flow cell was used to sequence each immunoSEQ 96-well plate. For the original study's pipeline: Because the immunoSEQ output held only junctional sequences and lacked quality scores, the filtering could not match the filtering applied to full-length reads. To assign V/J genes and CDR3, sequences were annotated using PyIR, a Python wrapper for IgBLAST v1.9, with IMGT germline references. Any read was removed if the V/J assignment was weak (E-value above 1e-6), the CDR3 was missing, or the read contained stop codons, out-of-frame junctions, or ambiguous translated residues. A V3J clonotype was defined by an identical inferred V gene, J gene, and CDR3 amino acid sequence. Percentage overlap between repertoires was calculated by dividing the number of shared unique clonotypes by the size of the smaller repertoire. Repertoire richness was assessed with RTK rarefaction, the Chao1 estimator, and Recon v2.1 estimates of unobserved clonotypes. Generation probabilities were computed with OLGA for all TCRbeta clonotypes obtained by the gDNA method from a few donors. TCRdb mirrors the immuneACCESS table, restricted to in-frame sequences. Some clones are absent from its copies; in checked studies, under half trace to an unresolved V gene, and the reason for the others is unknown. D and trimming come from the DNA, and the V and J calls and clone size come from that table. The sample table holds approximately 1,000,000 clones, of which 75% to 85% were seen once. Of the sample, more than 0.5% is held by the ten largest clones.

About this clone itself: There is no known antigen for this receptor. No much larger clonotype is one base removed from it; base qualities were not supplied.

Donors were healthy HIV-negative adults with no recently reported acute infections or vaccinations. Every donor was a Caucasian adult residing in Nashville, Tennessee, USA. CD4+ T cells were enriched through magnetic negative selection, after which naive cells were positively selected on CD45RA and the remaining negative fraction served as the memory subset. After blood collection by leukapheresis, PBMCs were isolated using Ficoll-Histopaque density gradient centrifugation and then cryopreserved in the vapor phase of liquid nitrogen. Analytical flow cytometry was used to check the purity and quantity of each magnetically sorted T cell population. Genomic DNA was isolated from each sorted fraction and quantified by UV absorbance on a Nanodrop 2000c.

The rearranged segments are TRBV30 and TRBJ1-4, with 12 junctional bases fitting TRBD1. The sequence derives from a man younger than 35 in good health. Some clones in this sample may be carry-over from other donors' samples. Sequencing used memory CD4+ T cells from PBMCs. The sample's cell subset or site label, in plain terms: CD45RA-negative fraction. The CDR3 loop reads CAWSWDRGRLNEKLFF. The DNA sequence is given as TGTGCCTGGAGTTGGGACAGGGGGCGGCTTAATGAAAAACTGTTTTTT.